One sample yielded the 32 T cell receptor beta chains listed below, sequenced in a study of shared T cell receptors in the human thymus. Clones were read by immunoSEQ multiplex PCR, and TCRdb kept only the in-frame ones, dropping some. Here the sample spans around 68,000 clones, about 95% being singletons. The source material was thymocytes. These receptors were collected from a human donor.

V and J are TRBV30 and TRBJ1-2; 7 nucleotides agree with TRBD1. The germline gives CDR1 GTSNPN, CDR2 SVGIG (reference sequence). There are 15 residues in the CDR3. J gave up 8 bases and V 3 bases, and 15 bases lay outside the gene matches. This CDR3 is CAWRPQTGSSLGYTF. CDR3 nucleotides: TGTGCCTGGAGACCCCAGACAGGGAGCAGCCTCGGCTACACCTTC.

The V gene is TRBV7-3, the J gene TRBJ1-2, with 9 bases that match TRBD1. In germline, CDR1 is SGHTA, CDR2 FQGTGA. Unmatched junction bases numbered 12, after V lost 6 bases and J lost 4 bases. This CDR3 contains 16 residues. CDR3 protein: CASSLGPTGGGYGYTF. In nucleotides, the CDR3 is TGTGCCAGCAGTCTTGGCCCGACAGGGGGTGGCTATGGCTACACCTTC.

The rearrangement uses TRBV5-5 and TRBJ2-5; D ambiguous. The CDR3 extends over 13 amino acids. In germline, CDR1 is SGHKS, CDR2 YYEKEE (reference sequence). V gave up 4 bases and J gave up 13 bases, with 20 bases separating them. CDR3 residues: CASSPGALQPPYF. CDR3 coding DNA: TGTGCCAGCAGCCCTGGCGCTCTCCAACCGCCGTACTTC.

The chain employs TRBV9 and TRBJ2-1, with 9 bases lining up with TRBD2. CDR1 SGDLS and CDR2 YYNGEE come from the germline V gene. CDR3 length: 19 amino acids. Unmatched junction bases numbered 12, after V lost 2 bases and J lost 0 bases. Here the CDR3 reads CASSVGPAGGPSSYNEQFF. CDR3 nucleotides: TGTGCCAGCAGCGTGGGGCCAGCGGGGGGCCCCAGCTCCTACAATGAGCAGTTCTTC.

The genes are TRBV5-6 and TRBJ2-5; 7 positions agree with TRBD1. The last part of the DNA fits TRBJ2-7 better; the J call may be wrong. Germline V gene data show CDR1 as SGHDT and CDR2 as YYEEEE. The CDR3 loop spans 16 amino acids. The CDR3 sequence is CASSLIGDRASYEQYF. CDR3 DNA: TGTGCCAGCAGCTTGATAGGAGACAGGGCCTCCTACGAGCAGTACTTC.

V is TRBV4-2 and J is TRBJ2-5; D ambiguous. Germline V gene lookup returns CDR1 LGHNA and CDR2 YNFKEQ. V lost 0 bases and J 5 bases, leaving 10 bases between the germline ends. The CDR3 has 14 residues. This CDR3 is CASSQERPFETQYF. The CDR3 DNA follows: TGTGCCAGCAGCCAAGAGCGACCCTTCGAGACCCAGTACTTC.

In DNA, the CDR3 is TGTGCCAGCAGCTTGGAAGGGACAGGGGGAGCTAACTATGGCTACACCTTC. Its translation is CASSLEGTGGANYGYTF. V is TRBV5-6 and J is TRBJ1-2, with 11 bases aligning to TRBD1. CDR1 is SGHDT and CDR2 is YYEEEE in the germline V gene. V trimming: 0 bases; J trimming: 0 bases; junction bases outside the gene matches: 4. This CDR3 is 17 amino acids long.

The V call is TRBV28, the J call TRBJ1-1; 8 bases align to TRBD1. The CDR3 contains 19 residues. After removal of 10 bases from V and 0 bases from J, the junction contained 22 bases not matched to a gene. Germline CDR1 reads MDHEN; CDR2 reads SYDVKM. In nucleotides, the CDR3 is TGTGCCACCATCATGAACCGACAGGGGAGCCGTAAGATGAACACTGAAGCTTTCTTT. This translates into CATIMNRQGSRKMNTEAFF.

The gene calls are TRBV4-3 and TRBJ2-7, with a weak D call TRBD1 (5 bases). Trimming took 0 bases from V and 6 from J, leaving 12 bases between them. The CDR3 covers 14 residues. CDR1 and CDR2 (germline): LGHNA, YSLEER. CDR3 bases: TGCGCCAGCAGCCAAGAGTCCAGGGCGTCCGAGCAGTACTTC. Amino acids: CASSQESRASEQYF.

The chain joins TRBV14 to TRBJ2-3; perhaps TRBD2 as D (7 bases). Germline values: CDR1 SGHDN, CDR2 FVKESK. Deletions cut 1 base from V and 2 bases from J, with 16 bases between. This CDR3 has 17 residues. CDR3 sequence: CASSQAPGAGVTDTQYF. The CDR3 DNA is TGTGCCAGCAGCCAAGCCCCAGGGGCGGGGGTCACAGATACGCAGTATTTT.

The genes are TRBV7-8 and TRBJ2-1, with D uncertain. CDR1 is SGHVS, CDR2 FQNEAQ, per germline. The V and J ends lost 8 bases and 4 bases respectively, with 15 bases between them. The CDR3 has 14 residues. The CDR3 DNA sequence: TGTGCCAGCCTATATTTTGAGCGATACAATGAGCAGTTCTTC. This codes for CASLYFERYNEQFF.

CDR3 nucleotides: TGTGCCAGCAGCGACAGGGTAGACGGCTACACCTTC. This sequence encodes CASSDRVDGYTF. J is TRBJ1-2 and V is TRBV4-2; 7 bases fit TRBD1. The J segment lost 8 bases and the V segment lost 5 bases, leaving 5 bases of the junction unmatched. CDR1 LGHNA and CDR2 YNFKEQ come from the germline V gene. This CDR3 comprises 12 residues.

The chain recombines TRBV27 with TRBJ2-7, with D possibly matching TRBD2 (6 bases). Trimming cost V 5 bases and J 3 bases, with 14 bases left between them. In germline, CDR1 is MNHEY, CDR2 SMNVEV (reference sequence). This CDR3 spans 14 amino acids. The CDR3 reads CASSPSSSVYEQYF. As DNA, the CDR3 is TGTGCCAGCAGTCCTTCTTCTAGCGTCTACGAGCAGTACTTC.

The chain carries TRBV7-3 and TRBJ2-5; D unclear. V dropped 3 bases and J dropped 5 bases, with 19 bases sitting between them. There are 16 residues in the CDR3. Germline values: CDR1 SGHTA, CDR2 FQGTGA. The CDR3, as DNA: TGTGCCAGCAGCTTGACTTTTGGAAGGATATTCGAGACCCAGTACTTC. Its protein is CASSLTFGRIFETQYF.

This chain joins TRBV7-2 and TRBJ2-1; D is unclear. The CDR3 loop spans 13 amino acids. Germline CDR1 is SGHTA and CDR2 is FQGNSA. V lost 4 bases and J 5 bases, leaving 9 bases between the germline ends. CDR3 DNA sequence: TGTGCCAGCAGCTGGCACTACCACAATGAGCAGTTCTTC. It translates to CASSWHYHNEQFF.

The chain employs TRBV7-2 and TRBJ2-2, with D perhaps assigned TRBD1 or TRBD2 (6 bases each). V was pared by 0 bases and J by 2 bases, with 13 bases between. This CDR3 comprises 17 residues. CDR1 is SGHTA, CDR2 FQGNSA, per germline. In nucleotides, the CDR3 is TGTGCCAGCAGCTTAGCGGGGGGCCCCCCCAACACCGGGGAGCTGTTTTTT. This gives the protein CASSLAGGPPNTGELFF.

Regarding this clone: An end of the junction differs from the germline gene, which may be a read error. The V gene is TRBV11-2, the J gene TRBJ2-5; 7 nucleotides line up with TRBD2. This CDR3 is 13 amino acids long. CDR1 is SGHAT, CDR2 FQNNGV, per germline. CDR3 protein: CAGRGRVVETQYF. Written as DNA, the CDR3 is TGTGCCGGCAGAGGGAGGGTCGTGGAGACCCAGTACTTC.

The sample holds one count of this clone. This rearrangement joins TRBV29-1 to TRBJ2-3; D is undetermined. The CDR3 runs to 13 residues. Between the trimmed V and J ends, which lost 4 bases and 2 bases, there was a span of 10 bases. Germline CDR1 SQVTM, CDR2 ANQGSEA. The CDR3 DNA is TGCAGCGTTGGAAGTAGCCCCACAGATACGCAGTATTTT. As protein: CSVGSSPTDTQYF.

The chain is built from TRBV10-3 and TRBJ2-7; TRBD1 aligns across 7 bases. V shed 2 bases, J shed 7 bases, and the junction held 2 bases outside the gene matches. The CDR3 extends over 12 amino acids. The germline V gene has CDR1 ENHRY and CDR2 SYGVKD. Here the CDR3 reads CAISEPDREQYF. The CDR3 region has the DNA TGTGCCATCAGTGAGCCGGACAGGGAGCAGTACTTC.

V usage is TRBV5-1 and J usage is TRBJ2-5; D not resolved. V lost 4 bases and J lost 2, with 12 bases in between. The CDR3 consists of 14 residues. Germline CDR1 reads SGHRS; CDR2 reads YFSETQ. Here the CDR3 reads CASSPTHGQETQYF. In nucleotides, the CDR3 is TGCGCCAGCAGCCCCACTCATGGACAAGAGACCCAGTACTTC.

This sequence joins TRBV19 and TRBJ2-3, with no clear D. V lost 6 bases and J lost 8, with 9 bases in between. The CDR3 runs to 11 residues. Germline V gives CDR1 LNHDA, CDR2 SQIVND (reference sequence). The DNA for the CDR3 is TGTGCCAGTAGCACCCGAGGTACGCAGTATTTT. Its translation is CASSTRGTQYF.

This clone showed up just once. This chain's CDR3 is CASSFQGKGDTGELFF. CDR3 DNA sequence: TGTGCCAGCAGCTTTCAGGGAAAGGGAGACACCGGGGAGCTGTTTTTT. The chain uses TRBV7-3 and TRBJ2-2; D may be TRBD1 or TRBD2 (5 bases each). Germline CDR1 reads SGHTA; CDR2 reads FQGTGA. This CDR3 region has 16 residues. Trimming shortened V by 3 bases and J by 3 bases, and 14 bases separated the two germline ends.

The chain uses TRBV29-1 and TRBJ1-1, with TRBD1 as a possible D gene (6 bases). The V end lost 0 bases, the J end lost 7 bases, and 12 bases lay between the germline ends. CDR3 length equals 13 residues. Germline V lookup: CDR1 SQVTM, CDR2 ANQGSEA. CDR3 bases: TGCAGCGTTGAAGAGAGGGGGGGCGGTGAAGCTTTCTTT. Encoded protein: CSVEERGGGEAFF.

This clone was detected only once. J is TRBJ2-2 and V is TRBV4-3, with 10 bases identical to TRBD2. V lost 0 bases and J lost 3; bases outside the gene matches: 7. The germline V gene has CDR1 LGHNA and CDR2 YSLEER. The CDR3 sequence is 18 residues long. The CDR3 region has the DNA TGCGCCAGCAGCCAAGATCGAGAAGCGGGGGGGCACACCGGGGAGCTGTTTTTT. Amino acids: CASSQDREAGGHTGELFF.

J is TRBJ1-1 and V is TRBV6-4; tentative D call: TRBD1 (5 bases). This CDR3 region has 17 residues. The germline V gene encodes CDR1 MRHNA and CDR2 SNTAGT. Trimming removed 0 bases at V and 11 bases at J, with 25 bases between. CDR3 protein: CASSDSYLGTLPEPAFF. Here the CDR3 DNA reads TGTGCCAGCAGTGACTCATATCTAGGGACCCTCCCTGAACCGGCTTTCTTT.

The J gene is TRBJ2-1, the V gene TRBV9, with 9 bases that match TRBD2. The length of the CDR3 is 19 residues. J lost 4 bases, V lost 4 bases, and 18 bases had no gene match. Germline-derived CDR1 and CDR2 are SGDLS and YYNGEE. The CDR3 DNA sequence: TGTGCCAGCAGCTCAGCGCGGGGGGGCCCCATCGGGTCGTACAATGAGCAGTTCTTC. Its protein product is CASSSARGGPIGSYNEQFF.

The chain has TRBV2 and TRBJ2-3; D is possibly TRBD2 (7 bases). V lost 3 bases and J lost 2, with 12 bases in between. This CDR3 spans 15 amino acids. Germline V gene lookup returns CDR1 SNHLY and CDR2 FYNNEI. CDR3 protein: CASSDNGGHTDTQYF. The CDR3 coding sequence is TGTGCCAGCAGTGATAACGGGGGGCACACAGATACGCAGTATTTT. Full variable domain (remainder filled in from reference TRBV2 and TRBJ2-3): EPEVTQTPSHQVTQMGQEVILRCVPISNHLYFYWYRQILGQKVEFLVSFYNNEISEKSEIFDDQFSVERPDGSNFTLKIRSTKLEDSAMYFCASSDNGGHTDTQYFGPGTRLTVL.

This clone showed up just once. The chain is built from TRBV5-6 and TRBJ2-5; no firm D call. Germline CDR1 SGHDT, CDR2 YYEEEE. This CDR3 is built from 15 residues. Trimming took 3 bases from V and 5 from J, leaving 17 bases between them. The CDR3 is CASSSSWLGWETQYF. The CDR3 bases are TGTGCCAGCAGCTCTTCGTGGCTAGGGTGGGAGACCCAGTACTTC. The full variable domain, in which reference TRBV5-6 and TRBJ2-5 provide the parts outside the CDR3, is DAGVTQSPTHLIKTRGQQVTLRCSPKSGHDTVSWYQQALGQGPQFIFQYYEEEERQRGNFPDRFSGHQFPNYSSELNVNALLLGDSALYLCASSSSWLGWETQYFGPGTRLLVL.

This clone was seen just once. The chain links TRBV5-1 to TRBJ2-3, with D perhaps assigned TRBD1 or TRBD2 (6 bases each). With 4 bases removed from V and 4 bases from J, the gap between germline ends came to 16 bases. The CDR3 covers 15 residues. The V gene's germline CDR1 is SGHRS and CDR2 YFSETQ. CDR3 nucleotides: TGCGCCAGCAGCAGGGGGGCCGATGTATCAGATACGCAGTATTTT. Translating gives CASSRGADVSDTQYF.

This clone appeared a single time. The chain employs TRBV28 and TRBJ1-5; TRBD1 matches at 11 bases. The CDR3 is 21 residues long. From germline, CDR1 is MDHEN and CDR2 SYDVKM. J was trimmed by 0 bases and V by 6 bases; bases with no gene match: 19. As DNA, the CDR3 is TGTGCCAGCAGCCCGGGGACCTACCGGGACAGGGGGGGTTATAGCAATCAGCCCCAGCATTTT. Protein product: CASSPGTYRDRGGYSNQPQHF.

The rearrangement uses TRBV7-6 and TRBJ2-5; 10 nucleotides align to TRBD1. The junction had 2 bases not matched to a gene; V was cut back by 3 bases and J by 4 bases. In germline, CDR1 is SGHVS, CDR2 FNYEAQ. The CDR3 covers 14 residues. In DNA, the CDR3 is TGTGCCAGCAGCTTGGGGGACAGGGGAGAGACCCAGTACTTC. Translating it yields CASSLGDRGETQYF.

This clone has only a few counts. J is TRBJ1-5 and V is TRBV5-6, with D possibly matching TRBD1 (5 bases). Germline V gene lookup returns CDR1 SGHDT and CDR2 YYEEEE. V lost 0 bases and J lost 3, with 10 bases in between. The CDR3 is 15 amino acids. The CDR3 spells CASSLAGTDNQPQHF. The CDR3 DNA follows: TGTGCCAGCAGCTTGGCCGGGACGGACAATCAGCCCCAGCATTTT.